This TCR beta chain was sequenced for a study of T cells in localized non-small cell lung cancer. As concerns this clone: The target antigen is unknown.

Sequenced by immunoSEQ multiplex PCR; TCRdb stores in-frame clones only, minus some. The table shows some 35,000 clones, with roughly 92% occurring only once. With V trimmed by 4 bases and J by 3 bases, 8 bases remained unmatched. Germline V gene lookup returns CDR1 SGHRS and CDR2 YFSETQ. CDR3 length equals 15 residues. The study, taken as a whole, reports: Sequence data derive from only one tumor region, so heterogeneity remains possible. Among the top 100 tumor clones, a median approximately 55 appeared in adjacent lung. Measurement of T cell clonality placed uninvolved adjacent lung highest, above the level in tumor.

The clonotype comes from a female donor over 55 with stage I lung adenocarcinoma. Sequencing used peripheral blood, obtained before any cancer treatment. V and J are TRBV5-1 and TRBJ2-7, with 9 positions matching TRBD2. The CDR3 loop is CASSPPGSGGYEQYF. Written as DNA, the CDR3 is TGCGCCAGCAGCCCTCCGGGTAGCGGGGGCTACGAGCAGTACTTC.